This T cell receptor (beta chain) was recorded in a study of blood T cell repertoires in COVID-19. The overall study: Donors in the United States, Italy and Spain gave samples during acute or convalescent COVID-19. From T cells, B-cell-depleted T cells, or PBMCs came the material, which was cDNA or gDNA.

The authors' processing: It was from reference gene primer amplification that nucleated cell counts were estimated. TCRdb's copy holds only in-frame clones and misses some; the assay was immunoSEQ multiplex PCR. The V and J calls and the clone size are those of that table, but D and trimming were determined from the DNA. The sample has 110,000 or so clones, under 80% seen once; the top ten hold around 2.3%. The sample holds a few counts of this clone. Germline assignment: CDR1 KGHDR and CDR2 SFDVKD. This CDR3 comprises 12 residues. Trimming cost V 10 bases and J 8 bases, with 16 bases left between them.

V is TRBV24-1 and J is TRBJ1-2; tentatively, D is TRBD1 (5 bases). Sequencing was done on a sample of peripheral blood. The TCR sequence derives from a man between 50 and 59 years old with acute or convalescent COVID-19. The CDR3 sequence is CATMTPQGGYTF. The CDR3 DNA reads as TGTGCCACTATGACTCCGCAGGGAGGCTACACCTTC.